The rows below give T cell receptor beta chains drawn from one sample of a study of shared clonotypes between healthy human individuals. TCRdb's table, derived via immunoSEQ multiplex PCR, lists solely in-frame clones and lacks some. The sample lists roughly 1.4 million clones, approximately 98.5% occurring once. The sequencing sample was made of naive CD4+ T cells sorted from blood. The receptors come from a young man in good health. The CDR3 runs from the conserved cysteine through the conserved F or W. Fields, in order: J gene, V gene, D gene, CDR3 length, clone size, CDR3 DNA, CDR3 protein. The D gene is left open where the match is weak. Clone sizes are given selectively: once, few, many, or a class where the clone is expanded.

TRBJ2-1,TRBV7-2,-,14,-,TGTGCCAGCAGCTTGTTGGCCTCCTACAATGAGCAGTTCTTC,CASSLLASYNEQFF
TRBJ2-7,TRBV28,-,13,-,TGTGCCAGCCTGGACGGCCAGGTCTACGAGCAGTACTTC,CASLDGQVYEQYF
TRBJ2-3,TRBV27,TRBD2,19,-,TGTGCCACCCGCGGGACGCGGGAGCCTTTCGACGAAAGCACAGATACGCAGTATTTT,CATRGTREPFDESTDTQYF
TRBJ2-3,TRBV5-1,-,12,once,TGCGCCAGCGCAGCGGACACAGATACGCAGTATTTT,CASAADTDTQYF
TRBJ2-7,TRBV28,TRBD1,16,once,TGTGCCAGCAGTTCCCTAAGCGGCAGGGGGCTAGTCGAGCAGTACTTC,CASSSLSGRGLVEQYF
TRBJ2-3,TRBV9,-,14,once,TGTGCCAGCAGCGTAGCTACGGCCTCCGATACGCAGTATTTT,CASSVATASDTQYF
TRBJ2-1,TRBV29-1,-,12,once,TGCAGCGTTGAAGGAAGATCCGTGGGTCCCTTCTTC,CSVEGRSVGPFF
TRBJ1-3,TRBV14,-,14,-,TGTGCCAGCCGAAGGACAGCCGAGGGAAACACCATATATTTT,CASRRTAEGNTIYF
TRBJ2-2,TRBV29-1,TRBD2,15,-,TGCAGCGCTACTAGCGATCCCCCGAACACCGGGGAGCTGTTTTTT,CSATSDPPNTGELFF
TRBJ2-7,TRBV5-1,-,14,-,TGCGCCAGCAGCTCGTTGACAGGAACCTACGAGCTGTACTTC,CASSSLTGTYELYF
TRBJ2-4,TRBV6-1,-,14,-,TGTGCCAGCAGTGAACAGGTAGCCAAAAACATTCAGTACTTC,CASSEQVAKNIQYF
TRBJ2-7,TRBV11-2,TRBD2,15,-,TGTGCCAGCAGCTTGACTAGCGGAAAGACCTACGAGCAGTACTTC,CASSLTSGKTYEQYF
TRBJ1-2,TRBV9,-,15,-,TGTGCCAGCAGCGTAGCAGACGGCGTTAACTATGGCTACACCTTC,CASSVADGVNYGYTF
TRBJ2-1,TRBV11-2,TRBD2,15,-,TGTGCCAGCAGCCTGTTAAGCGGGAGTCTCGATGAGCAGTTCTTC,CASSLLSGSLDEQFF